The present entry profiles one TCR beta chain with its context. In the original analysis: The assay estimated nucleated cells by amplifying reference gene primers. Assay: immunoSEQ multiplex PCR; the TCRdb copy retains only in-frame clones and omits some. That table gives V, J and clone size, and the DNA gave D and trimming. The sample includes about 170,000 clones, 83% seen only once; the top ten take approximately 2%. Trimming cost V 7 bases and J 3 bases; bases outside gene matches: 7. This CDR3 has 15 amino acids. From germline, CDR1 is SGHTA and CDR2 FQGNSA. The data stem from a study of blood T cell repertoires in COVID-19. About the study: Italy, Spain and the United States were the sources of the convalescent and acute COVID-19 samples. PBMCs, B-cell-depleted T cells, or T cells provided the cDNA or gDNA that made up the material.

The chain recombines TRBV7-2 with TRBJ1-3; 9 bases are a match to TRBD1. The TCR originated in a woman older than 75 with acute or convalescent COVID-19. Sequencing was carried out using peripheral blood. CDR3 sequence reads: CASNSPGQGGNTIYF. CDR3 coding DNA: TGTGCCAGCAACTCTCCGGGACAGGGTGGAAACACCATATATTTT.